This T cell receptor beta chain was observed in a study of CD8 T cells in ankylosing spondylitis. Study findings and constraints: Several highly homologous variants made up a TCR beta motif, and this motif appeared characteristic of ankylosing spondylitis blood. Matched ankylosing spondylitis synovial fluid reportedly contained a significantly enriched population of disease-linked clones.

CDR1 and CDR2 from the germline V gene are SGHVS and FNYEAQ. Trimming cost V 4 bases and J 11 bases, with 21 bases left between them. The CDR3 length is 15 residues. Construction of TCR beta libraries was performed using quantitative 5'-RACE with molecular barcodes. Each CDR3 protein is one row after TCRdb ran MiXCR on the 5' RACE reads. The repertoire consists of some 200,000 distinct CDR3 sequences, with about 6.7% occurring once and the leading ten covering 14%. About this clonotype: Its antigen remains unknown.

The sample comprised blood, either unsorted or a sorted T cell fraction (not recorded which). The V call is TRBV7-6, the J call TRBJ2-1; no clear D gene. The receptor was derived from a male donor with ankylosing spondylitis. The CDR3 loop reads CASSYLSVRGNKQFF. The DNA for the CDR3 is TGTGCCAGCAGCTACCTATCGGTGCGAGGAAACAAGCAGTTCTTC.